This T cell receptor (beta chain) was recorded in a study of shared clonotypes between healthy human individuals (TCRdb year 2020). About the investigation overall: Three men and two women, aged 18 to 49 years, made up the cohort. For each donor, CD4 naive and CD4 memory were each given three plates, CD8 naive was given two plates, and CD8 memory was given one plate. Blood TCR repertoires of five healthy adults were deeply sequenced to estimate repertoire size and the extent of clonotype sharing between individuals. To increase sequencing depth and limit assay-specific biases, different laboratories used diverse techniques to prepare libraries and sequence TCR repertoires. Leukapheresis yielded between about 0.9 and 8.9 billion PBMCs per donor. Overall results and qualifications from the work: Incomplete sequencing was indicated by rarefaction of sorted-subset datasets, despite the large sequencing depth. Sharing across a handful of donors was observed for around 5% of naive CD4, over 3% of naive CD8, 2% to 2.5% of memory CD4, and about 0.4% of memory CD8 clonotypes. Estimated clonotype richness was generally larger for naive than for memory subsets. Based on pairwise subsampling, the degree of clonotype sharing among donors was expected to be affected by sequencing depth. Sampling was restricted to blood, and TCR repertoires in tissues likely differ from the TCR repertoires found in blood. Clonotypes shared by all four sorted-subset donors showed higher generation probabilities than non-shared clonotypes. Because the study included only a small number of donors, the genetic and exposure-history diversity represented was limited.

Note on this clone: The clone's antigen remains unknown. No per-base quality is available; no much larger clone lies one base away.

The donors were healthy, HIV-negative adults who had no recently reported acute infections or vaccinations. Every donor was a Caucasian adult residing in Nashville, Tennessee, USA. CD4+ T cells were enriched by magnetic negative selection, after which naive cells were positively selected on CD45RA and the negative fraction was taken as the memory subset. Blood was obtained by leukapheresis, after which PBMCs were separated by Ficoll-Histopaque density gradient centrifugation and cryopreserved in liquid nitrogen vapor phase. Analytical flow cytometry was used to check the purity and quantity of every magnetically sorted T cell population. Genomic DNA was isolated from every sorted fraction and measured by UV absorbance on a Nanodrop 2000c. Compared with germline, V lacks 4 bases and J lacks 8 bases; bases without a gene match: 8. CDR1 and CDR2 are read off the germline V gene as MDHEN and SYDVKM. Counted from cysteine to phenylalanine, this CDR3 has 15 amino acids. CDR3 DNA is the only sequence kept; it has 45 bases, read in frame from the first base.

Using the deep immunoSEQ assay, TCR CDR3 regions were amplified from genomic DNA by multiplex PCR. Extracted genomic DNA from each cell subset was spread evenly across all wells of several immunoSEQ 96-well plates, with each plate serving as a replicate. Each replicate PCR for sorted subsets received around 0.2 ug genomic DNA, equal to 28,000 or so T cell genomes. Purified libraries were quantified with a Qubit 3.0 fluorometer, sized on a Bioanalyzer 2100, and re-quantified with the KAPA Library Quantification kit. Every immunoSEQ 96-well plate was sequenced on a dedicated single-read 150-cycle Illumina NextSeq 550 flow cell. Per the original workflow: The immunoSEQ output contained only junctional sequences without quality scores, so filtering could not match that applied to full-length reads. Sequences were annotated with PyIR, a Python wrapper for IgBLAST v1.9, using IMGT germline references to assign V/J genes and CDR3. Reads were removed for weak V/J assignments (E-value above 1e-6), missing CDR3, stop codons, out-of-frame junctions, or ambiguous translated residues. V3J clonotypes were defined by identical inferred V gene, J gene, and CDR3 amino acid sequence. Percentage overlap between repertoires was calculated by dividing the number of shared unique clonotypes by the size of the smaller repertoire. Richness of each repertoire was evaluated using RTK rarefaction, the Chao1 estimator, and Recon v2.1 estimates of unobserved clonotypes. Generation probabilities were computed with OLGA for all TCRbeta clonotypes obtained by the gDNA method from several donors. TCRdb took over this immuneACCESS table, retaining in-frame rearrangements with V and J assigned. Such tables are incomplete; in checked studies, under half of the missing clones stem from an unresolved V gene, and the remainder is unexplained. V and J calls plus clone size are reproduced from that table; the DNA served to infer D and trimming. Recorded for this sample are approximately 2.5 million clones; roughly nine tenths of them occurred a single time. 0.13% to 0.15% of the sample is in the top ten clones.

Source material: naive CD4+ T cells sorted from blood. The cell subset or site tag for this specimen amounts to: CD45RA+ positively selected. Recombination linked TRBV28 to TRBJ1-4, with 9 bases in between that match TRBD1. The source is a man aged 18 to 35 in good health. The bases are TGTGCCAGCAGTTCCTTCGACAGGGGGTGGGAAAAACTGTTTTTT. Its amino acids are CASSSFDRGWEKLFF.